This T cell receptor (beta chain) was identified during a study of blood T cells in healthy people across ages. Turning to the study itself: Per every two T cells, about one barcoded beta molecule was captured by template switching. Whole-study results and caveats: Fewer expanded clones and more diversity marked long-lived versus aged donors.

On this clonotype itself: Its target is not known.

V was trimmed by 5 bases and J by 1 base, leaving 11 bases between them. Germline V gene lookup returns CDR1 MNHEY and CDR2 SMNVEV (reference sequence). The CDR3 length is 14 residues. Primed by a sample-barcoded 5' primer and a J-beta primer mix, a second PCR proceeded for about 7 to 11 cycles. Each CDR3 protein gets one entry after TCRdb re-called the 5' RACE reads with MiXCR. The sample holds about 640,000 distinct CDR3 sequences, approximately 50% seen once. The sample was blood. V and J are TRBV27 and TRBJ2-5, with TRBD2 as a possible D gene (6 bases). This clonotype was obtained from a man in his sixties in good health. CDR3 coding DNA: TGTGCCAGCAGTCCGGGACTGACCCAAGAGACCCAGTACTTC. Protein sequence: CASSPGLTQETQYF.